Sequencing of this TCR beta chain was carried out in a study of identical twins. TCRdb ran MiXCR on the 5' RACE reads and lists one entry per CDR3 protein. Altogether 100,000 or so distinct CDR3 sequences are present, about 5.6% being singletons, with the ten largest covering approximately 12%. Study results and caveats: Conclusions rested on cross-sectional statistics rather than following the same donors. Out-of-frame alpha sequences shared between twins exhibited an excess of low generation probability.

Trimming took 1 base from V and 0 from J, leaving 6 bases between them. The CDR3 is 14 amino acids. Looked up from germline, CDR1 is SGHTA and CDR2 is FQGTGA. The table lists this clonotype with many counts. Its target is unknown. The gene calls are TRBV7-3 and TRBJ1-1, with no clear D. The clonotype was recovered from a woman aged 45-65 years in good health. The specimen sequenced was memory T cells sorted from blood. The CDR3 is CASSLKRMNTEAFF. The CDR3 nucleotides read TGTGCCAGCAGCTTAAAGAGAATGAACACTGAAGCTTTCTTT. Using reference TRBV7-3 and TRBJ1-1 for the parts outside the CDR3, the full variable domain is GAGVSQTPSNKVTEKGKYVELRCDPISGHTALYWYRQSLGQGPEFLIYFQGTGAADDSGLPNDRFFAVRPEGSVSTLKIQRTERGDSAVYLCASSLKRMNTEAFFGQGTRLTVV.